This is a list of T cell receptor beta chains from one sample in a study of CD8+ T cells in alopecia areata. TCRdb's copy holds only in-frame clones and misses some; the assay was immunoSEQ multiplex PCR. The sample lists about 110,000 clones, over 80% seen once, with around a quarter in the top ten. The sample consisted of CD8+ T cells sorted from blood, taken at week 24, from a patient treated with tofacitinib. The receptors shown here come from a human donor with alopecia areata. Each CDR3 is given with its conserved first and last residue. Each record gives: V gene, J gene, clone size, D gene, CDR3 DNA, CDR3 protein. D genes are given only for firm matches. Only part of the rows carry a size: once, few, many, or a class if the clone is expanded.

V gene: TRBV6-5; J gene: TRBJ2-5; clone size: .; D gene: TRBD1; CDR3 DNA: TGTGCCAGCAGTTACTCGCTTAGGACAGGGCAAGAGACCCAGTACTTC; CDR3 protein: CASSYSLRTGQETQYF
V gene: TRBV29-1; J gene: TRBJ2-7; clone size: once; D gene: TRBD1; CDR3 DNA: TGCAGCGTTCGACAGGGGGCGAACTACGAGCAGTACTTC; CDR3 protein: CSVRQGANYEQYF
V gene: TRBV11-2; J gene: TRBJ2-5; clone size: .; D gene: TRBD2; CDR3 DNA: TGTGCCAGCAGCTACTACCCCGGGGGGGCCGTTAAGACCCAGTACTTC; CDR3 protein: CASSYYPGGAVKTQYF
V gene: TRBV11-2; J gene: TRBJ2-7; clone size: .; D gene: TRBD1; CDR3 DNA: TGTGCCAGCAGCTCTCGGCCAGGGACAGGAATAAACTACGAGCAGTACTTC; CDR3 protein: CASSSRPGTGINYEQYF
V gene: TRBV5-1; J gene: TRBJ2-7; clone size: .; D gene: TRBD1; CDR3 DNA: TGCGCCAGCAGCTTGGCGGGACAGTCTTACGAGCAGTACTTC; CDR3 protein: CASSLAGQSYEQYF
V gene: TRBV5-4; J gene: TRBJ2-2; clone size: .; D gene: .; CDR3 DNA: TGTGCCAGCAGCTTGTCAGGCGGGGAGCTGTTTTTT; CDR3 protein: CASSLSGGELFF
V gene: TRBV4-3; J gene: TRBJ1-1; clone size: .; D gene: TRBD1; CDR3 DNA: TGCGCCAGCAGCCAAGATCTTGGAGACAGGGGAGTCACTGAAGCTTTCTTT; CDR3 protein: CASSQDLGDRGVTEAFF
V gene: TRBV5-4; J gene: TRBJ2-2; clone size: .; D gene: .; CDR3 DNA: TGTGCCAGCACAACAAACACCGGGGAGCTGTTTTTT; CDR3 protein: CASTTNTGELFF
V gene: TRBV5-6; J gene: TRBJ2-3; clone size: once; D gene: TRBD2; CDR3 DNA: TGTGCCAGCAGCTCAAGCGGCGGGGGGTGGACAGATACGCAGTATTTT; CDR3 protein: CASSSSGGGWTDTQYF
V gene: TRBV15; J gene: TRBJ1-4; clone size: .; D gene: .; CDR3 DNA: TGTGCCACCAGCAGAGATTTGGCAGCAGAAAAACTGTTTTTT; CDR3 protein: CATSRDLAAEKLFF
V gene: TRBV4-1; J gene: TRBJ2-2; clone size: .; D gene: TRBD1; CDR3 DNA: TGCGCCAGCAGCCAAGTACCCGGGACAGTCGACACCGGGGAGCTGTTTTTT; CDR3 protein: CASSQVPGTVDTGELFF
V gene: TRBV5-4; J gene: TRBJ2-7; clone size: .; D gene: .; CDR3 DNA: TGTGCCAGCAGCTTGCCTGGGTCCGGCTACGAGCAGTACTTC; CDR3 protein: CASSLPGSGYEQYF
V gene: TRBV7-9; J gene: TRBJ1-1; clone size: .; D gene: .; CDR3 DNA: TGTGCCGGCAGCCCACTATCATTGGGGGGTATTCACACTGAAGCTTTCTTT; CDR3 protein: CAGSPLSLGGIHTEAFF
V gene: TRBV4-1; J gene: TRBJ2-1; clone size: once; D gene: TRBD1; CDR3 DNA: TGCGCCAGCAGCCAAGAAACCCGGGACAGGGCGGGTGAGCAGTTCTTC; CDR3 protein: CASSQETRDRAGEQFF
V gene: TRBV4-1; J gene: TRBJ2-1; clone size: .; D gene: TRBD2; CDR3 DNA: TGCGCCAGCAGCCACCGAGGTGGTAGCGGGGTCAACAATGAGCAGTTCTTC; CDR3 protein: CASSHRGGSGVNNEQFF
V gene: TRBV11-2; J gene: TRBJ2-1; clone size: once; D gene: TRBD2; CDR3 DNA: TGTGCCAGCAGCTCCTCTAGCGGGGGGGCCCTTAACAATGAGCAGTTCTTC; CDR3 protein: CASSSSSGGALNNEQFF
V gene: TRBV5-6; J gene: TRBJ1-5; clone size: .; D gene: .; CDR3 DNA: TGTGCCAGCAGCTTGTCGGCTGGATTCGGCAATCAGCCCCAGCATTTT; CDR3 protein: CASSLSAGFGNQPQHF
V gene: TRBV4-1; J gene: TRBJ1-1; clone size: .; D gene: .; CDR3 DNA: TGCGCCAGCACGGAGGGACGGAACATGAACACTGAAGCTTTCTTT; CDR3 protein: CASTEGRNMNTEAFF
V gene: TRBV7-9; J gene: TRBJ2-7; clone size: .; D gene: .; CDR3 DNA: TGTGCCAGCAGTTCAGTGGGGTTGGTGTACGAGCAGTACTTC; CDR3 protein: CASSSVGLVYEQYF
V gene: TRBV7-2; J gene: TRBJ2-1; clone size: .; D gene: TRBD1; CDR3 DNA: TGTGCCAGCATTAACAACGGACAGGGGGGGCTCAATGAGCAGTTCTTC; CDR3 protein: CASINNGQGGLNEQFF
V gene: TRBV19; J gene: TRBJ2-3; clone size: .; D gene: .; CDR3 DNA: TGTGCCAGTAGTGGATCGGTGAGCGTTCCGGATACGCAGTATTTT; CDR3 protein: CASSGSVSVPDTQYF
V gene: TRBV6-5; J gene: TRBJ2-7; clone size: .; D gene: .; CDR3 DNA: TGTGCCAGCAGTTCCTCTACGAACGAGCAGTACTTC; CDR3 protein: CASSSSTNEQYF
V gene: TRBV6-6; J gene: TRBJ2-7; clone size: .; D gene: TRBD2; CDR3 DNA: TGTGCCAGCAGTTCCCCGGGGGGGCGACTGGACGAGCAGTACTTC; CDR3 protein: CASSSPGGRLDEQYF
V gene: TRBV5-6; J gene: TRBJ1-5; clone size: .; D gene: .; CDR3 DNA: TGTGCCAGCAGCTTGGGGCAGGGTGGTCAGCCCCAGCATTTT; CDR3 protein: CASSLGQGGQPQHF
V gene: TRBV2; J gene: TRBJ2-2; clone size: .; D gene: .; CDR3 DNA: TGTGCCAGCAGTGGGTCCCTCGGGACGTCGAACACCGGGGAGCTGTTTTTT; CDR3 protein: CASSGSLGTSNTGELFF
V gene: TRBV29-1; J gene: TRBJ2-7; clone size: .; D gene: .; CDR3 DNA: TGCAGCGTCCCTGGTCCGGGGGGCAGCTTTTACGAGCAGTACTTC; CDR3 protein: CSVPGPGGSFYEQYF
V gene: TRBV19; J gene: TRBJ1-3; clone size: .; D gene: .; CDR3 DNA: TGTGCCAGTCTGTTCCAAGGAAACACCATATATTTT; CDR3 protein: CASLFQGNTIYF
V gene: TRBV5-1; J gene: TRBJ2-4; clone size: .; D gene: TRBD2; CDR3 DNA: TGCGCCAGCAGCAGAAGATGGACTAGCGGGCAAAACATTCAGTACTTC; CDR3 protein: CASSRRWTSGQNIQYF
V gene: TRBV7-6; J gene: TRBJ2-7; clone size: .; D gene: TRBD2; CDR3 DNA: TGTGCCAGCAGCTTCGTACTAGCGGGGGGTATAGGCGAGCAGTACTTC; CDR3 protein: CASSFVLAGGIGEQYF
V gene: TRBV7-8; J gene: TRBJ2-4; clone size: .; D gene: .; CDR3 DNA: TGTGCCAGCAGCTTAGCCTCGGGACTCCTCCAAAACATTCAGTACTTC; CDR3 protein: CASSLASGLLQNIQYF
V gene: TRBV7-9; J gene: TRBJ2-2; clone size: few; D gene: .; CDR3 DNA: TGTGCCAGCAGCCCGGACAGGAACACCGGGGAGCTGTTTTTT; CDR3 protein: CASSPDRNTGELFF
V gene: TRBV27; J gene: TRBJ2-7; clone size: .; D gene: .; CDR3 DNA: TGTGCCAGCACCCCGCAGGGCATCAATGTCTACGAGCAGTACTTC; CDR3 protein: CASTPQGINVYEQYF
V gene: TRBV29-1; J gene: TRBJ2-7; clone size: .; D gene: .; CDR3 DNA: TGCAGCGTAGGGGCGGATTTTTACGAGCAGTACTTC; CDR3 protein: CSVGADFYEQYF
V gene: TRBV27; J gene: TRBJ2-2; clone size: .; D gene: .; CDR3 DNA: TGTGCCAGCAGTTTAATTGGGGTTAGGAACACCGGGGAGCTGTTTTTT; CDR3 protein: CASSLIGVRNTGELFF
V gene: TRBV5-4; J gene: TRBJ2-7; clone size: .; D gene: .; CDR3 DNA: TGTGCCAGCAGCTTGAACGGAAGACCCTACGAGCAGTACTTC; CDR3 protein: CASSLNGRPYEQYF
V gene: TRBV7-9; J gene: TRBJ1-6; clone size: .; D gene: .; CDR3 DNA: TGTGCCAGCAGTCCGAAAGGGGACGTCTCTTCCCTCCACTTT; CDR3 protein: CASSPKGDVSSLHF
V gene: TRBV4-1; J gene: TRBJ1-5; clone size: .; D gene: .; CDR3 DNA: TGCGCCAGCAGCCAAGCTCGACAGAGCAATCAGCCCCAGCATTTT; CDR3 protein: CASSQARQSNQPQHF
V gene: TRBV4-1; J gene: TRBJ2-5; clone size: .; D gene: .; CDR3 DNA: TGCGCCAGCAGCTCAACAGGCCTACAAGAGACCCAGTACTTC; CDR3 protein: CASSSTGLQETQYF
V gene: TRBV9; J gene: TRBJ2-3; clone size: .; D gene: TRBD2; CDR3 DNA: TGTGCCAGCAAAGCGGGGGGGAGTACAGATACGCAGTATTTT; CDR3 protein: CASKAGGSTDTQYF
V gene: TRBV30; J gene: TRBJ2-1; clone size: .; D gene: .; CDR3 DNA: TGTGCCTGGAGTGGGGAGTTTAATGAGCAGTTCTTC; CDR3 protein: CAWSGEFNEQFF
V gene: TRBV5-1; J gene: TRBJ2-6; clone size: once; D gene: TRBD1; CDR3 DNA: TGCGCCAGCAGCTCAACCGGGACAGGGGACAACGTCCTGACTTTC; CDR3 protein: CASSSTGTGDNVLTF
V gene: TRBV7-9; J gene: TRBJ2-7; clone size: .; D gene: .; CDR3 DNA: TGTGCCAGCAGCGACCAGTCCGGGACCCAACGAGACGAGCAGTACTTC; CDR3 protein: CASSDQSGTQRDEQYF
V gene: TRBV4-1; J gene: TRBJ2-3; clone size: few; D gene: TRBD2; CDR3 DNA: TGCGCCAGCAGCCAGGTAGCGGGGGGCTCAATCGTGGATACGCAGTATTTT; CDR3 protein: CASSQVAGGSIVDTQYF
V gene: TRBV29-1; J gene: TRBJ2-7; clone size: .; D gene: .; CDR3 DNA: TGCAGCGTTGAATTTGCGGCCAGGGGTCCCTACGAGCAGTACTTC; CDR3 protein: CSVEFAARGPYEQYF
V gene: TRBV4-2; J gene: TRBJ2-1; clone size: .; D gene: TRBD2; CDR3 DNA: TGTGCCAGCAGCCAAGGGCCTGAGGGCGGGGGGCGGATCAATGAGCAGTTCTTC; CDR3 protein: CASSQGPEGGGRINEQFF
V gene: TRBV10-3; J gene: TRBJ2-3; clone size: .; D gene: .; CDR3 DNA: TGTGCCATCAGTGATCCCTTGCGGGGTTCAACAGATACGCAGTATTTT; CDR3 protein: CAISDPLRGSTDTQYF
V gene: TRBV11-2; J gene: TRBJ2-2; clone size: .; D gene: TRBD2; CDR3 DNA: TGTGCCAGCAGCACCGGACTAGTAACTGTCTCGAACACCGGGGAGCTGTTTTTT; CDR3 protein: CASSTGLVTVSNTGELFF
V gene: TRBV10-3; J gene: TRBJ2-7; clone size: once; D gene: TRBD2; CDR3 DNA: TGTGCCATCAGTGAGGGGCTAGCGGGGGGTACCTACGAGCAGTACTTC; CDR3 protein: CAISEGLAGGTYEQYF
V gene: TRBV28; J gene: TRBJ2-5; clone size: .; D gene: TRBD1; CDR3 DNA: TGTGCCAGCAGTAAACAGGGGGGCAGTGAGACCCAGTACTTC; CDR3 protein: CASSKQGGSETQYF
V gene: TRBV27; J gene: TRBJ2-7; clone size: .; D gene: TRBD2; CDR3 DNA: TGTGCCAGCAGCCACGGACTAGCGGCCTACTACGAGCAGTACTTC; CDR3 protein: CASSHGLAAYYEQYF
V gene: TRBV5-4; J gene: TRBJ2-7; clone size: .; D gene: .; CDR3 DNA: TGTGCCAGCAGCCTGAATCAGGGGCCTTACTACGAGCAGTACTTC; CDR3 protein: CASSLNQGPYYEQYF